This TCR beta chain is drawn from a study of chemoradiotherapy in HPV16-positive cancers. Notes on the study in general: In HPV16-positive patients, HPV-responsive T-cell expansion tracked better recurrence-free survival.

In regard to this clone: Its cognate antigen is unknown.

Profiled with immunoSEQ multiplex PCR; TCRdb holds only in-frame clones, not every one. The table has 15,000 to 20,000 clones, approximately 91% seen once. This CDR3 has 14 amino acids. CDR1 and CDR2 (germline): SGDLS, YYNGEE. The V end was cut by 2 bases, the J end by 1 base, with 9 bases between. The sample here was blood, taken from a patient who underwent chemoradiotherapy. The sequence derives from a human donor with HPV-associated anogenital cancer. The chain is built from TRBV9 and TRBJ1-2; a weak D match, TRBD1 (6 bases). The CDR3 here is CASSVGTHNYGYTF. CDR3 nucleotides: TGTGCCAGCAGCGTGGGGACACATAACTATGGCTACACCTTC.